The rows below give T cell receptor beta chains drawn from one sample of a study of human versus mouse CDR3 diversity and MHC coevolution. TCRdb's table, derived via immunoSEQ multiplex PCR, lists solely in-frame clones and lacks some. The sample shows 86,000 or so clones, approximately 92% of them seen only once. Sequences were obtained from naive CD4+ T cells from blood. Receptors originate from a person aged 30 to 70 in good health. The CDR3 runs from the conserved cysteine through the conserved F or W. The D gene is left open where the match is weak. The size of a clone is reported for some rows only, either as once, few or many, or as a class for expanded clones.

j_gene	abundance	v_gene	d_gene	CDR3aa	CDR3nt
TRBJ2-7	-	TRBV2	-	CASKKEVYEQYF	TGTGCCAGCAAGAAGGAGGTCTACGAGCAGTACTTC
TRBJ2-1	-	TRBV30	-	CAWSGQVNNEQFF	TGTGCCTGGAGTGGGCAGGTAAACAATGAGCAGTTCTTC
TRBJ1-3	-	TRBV9	-	CASSVGTAGLTYSGNTIYF	TGTGCCAGCAGCGTAGGGACGGCGGGCCTGACTTACTCTGGAAACACCATATATTTT
TRBJ1-5	-	TRBV7-2	TRBD1	CASSVGTVVNQPQHF	TGTGCCAGCAGCGTTGGGACAGTCGTTAATCAGCCCCAGCATTTT
TRBJ2-7	-	TRBV27	TRBD2	CASSLYGTSGRNYEQYF	TGTGCCAGCAGTTTATACGGGACTAGCGGTCGGAACTACGAGCAGTACTTC
TRBJ1-1	-	TRBV9	-	CASSVATKNTEAFF	TGTGCCAGCAGCGTAGCCACTAAGAACACTGAAGCTTTCTTT
TRBJ1-1	-	TRBV5-1	-	CASALRGDGTEAFF	TGCGCCAGCGCCCTCCGGGGGGATGGCACTGAAGCTTTCTTT
TRBJ1-1	-	TRBV11-1	-	CASSSGGGGSNTEAFF	TGTGCCAGCAGTTCGGGGGGAGGCGGGTCGAACACTGAAGCTTTCTTT
TRBJ1-2	-	TRBV4-3	-	CASSRPGEGGYTF	TGCGCCAGCAGCCGCCCAGGGGAGGGCGGCTACACCTTC
TRBJ2-3	-	TRBV5-6	-	CASSLGTLRGDTQYF	TGTGCCAGCAGCCTTGGGACCTTGCGGGGAGATACGCAGTATTTT
TRBJ2-2	once	TRBV6-5	-	CASFWALNTGELFF	TGTGCCAGTTTTTGGGCCTTGAACACCGGGGAGCTGTTTTTT
TRBJ2-7	-	TRBV6-5	TRBD2	CASRAGLAGGYEQYF	TGTGCCAGCAGGGCGGGACTAGCGGGAGGTTACGAGCAGTACTTC
TRBJ2-5	-	TRBV5-1	-	CASSAQGQGETQYF	TGCGCCAGCAGCGCACAGGGTCAAGGGGAGACCCAGTACTTC
TRBJ1-4	few	TRBV7-6	-	CASSRGVGLDGEKLFF	TGTGCCAGCAGTCGGGGGGTAGGGCTTGATGGTGAAAAACTGTTTTTT
TRBJ2-7	-	TRBV6-1	TRBD1	CASSERSGGGLYEQYF	TGTGCCAGCAGTGAGCGGTCAGGGGGCGGCCTCTACGAGCAGTACTTC